This T cell receptor (beta chain) was recovered during a study of Ad26.COV2.S vaccination and SARS-CoV-2 variants. Study observations and caveats: The TCR-based breadth and depth measures might underestimate overall T cell responses. The study found higher spike-specific TCR breadth in vaccine than placebo recipients.

This clone was found a few times. No antigen is known for it. Losses at the gene ends were 1 base for V and 6 bases for J; bases not matched to a gene: 7. Germline assignment: CDR1 LNHDA and CDR2 SQIVND (reference sequence). The CDR3 length is 15 residues. Treatment denoted: approximately 18 received Ad26.COV2.S at low or high dose, single or two shots; 5 received placebo; per-sample allocation not given. Repertoires come from day 63 after the first vaccine or placebo injection. Sequencing used immunoSEQ multiplex PCR; TCRdb keeps in-frame clones, though not all of them. The repertoire holds hundreds of thousands of clones, with 85% to 90% as singletons.

The material sequenced was peripheral blood, taken in a trial of Ad26.COV2.S vaccine versus placebo. The chain combines TRBV19 with TRBJ1-1, with 8 bases fitting TRBD1. The sequence derives from a person between 18 and 60 years old who received the Ad26.COV2.S COVID-19 vaccine or a placebo. In DNA form, the CDR3 reads TGTGCCAGTAGTATAGCCCTGGACAGGGTATCTGAAGCTTTCTTT. It encodes CASSIALDRVSEAFF.